Shown below are 8 T cell receptor beta chains from a single sample sequenced in a study of cytomegalovirus exposure and HLA in healthy donors (dated by TCRdb to the late 2010s). To prepare the library, the immunoSEQ multiplex PCR assay was applied. For the multiplex PCR, a mixture combining 60 forward primers for TCR Vbeta segments and 13 reverse primers for TCR Jbeta segments was used. TCRdb obtained this table from immuneACCESS and retained in-frame rearrangements with V and J assigned. These tables miss some clones; where compared with another copy, unresolved V genes account for less than half of the shortfall, and the remainder is unexplained. Within this sample are about 130,000 clones, with 65% to 80% of them counted one time only. Of the sample, 4.2% is held by the ten largest clones. Sequencing input: PBMCs. Receptors originate from a male donor in good health and CMV-seropositive.

The chain employs TRBV11-3 and TRBJ1-1; a possible D gene is TRBD1 (5 bases). CDR3 length equals 13 residues. Germline V gene data show CDR1 as SGHNT and CDR2 as YENEEA. With 6 bases removed from V and 0 bases from J, the gap between germline ends came to 8 bases. The CDR3 loop is CASSRQMNTEAFF. In nucleotides, the CDR3 is TGTGCCAGCAGTCGACAGATGAACACTGAAGCTTTCTTT.

The chain couples TRBV28 to TRBJ2-7; D perhaps matches TRBD1 (6 bases). The germline V gene has CDR1 MDHEN and CDR2 SYDVKM. Trimming stripped 6 bases from V and 2 bases from J, with 14 bases between. This CDR3 is built from 14 residues. CDR3 region: CASRLQGSTYEQYF. The DNA of the CDR3 is TGTGCCAGCAGACTACAGGGATCTACCTACGAGCAGTACTTC. Based on the CDR3 plus reference TRBV28 and TRBJ2-7, the full variable domain is DVKVTQSSRYLVKRTGEKVFLECVQDMDHENMFWYRQDPGLGLRLIYFSYDVKMKEKGDIPEGYSVSREKKERFSLILESASTNQTSMYLCASRLQGSTYEQYFGPGTRLTVT.

The rearrangement joins TRBV4-2 to TRBJ2-2; D may be TRBD2 (6 bases). Trimming removed 0 bases at V and 7 bases at J, with 12 bases between. Germline V lookup: CDR1 LGHNA, CDR2 YNFKEQ. This CDR3 contains 15 residues. This chain's CDR3 is CASSQDNQGGGELFF. CDR3 DNA sequence: TGTGCCAGCAGCCAAGATAACCAGGGAGGCGGGGAGCTGTTTTTT.

This clone has only a few counts. The chain recombines TRBV19 with TRBJ2-3; a weak D match, TRBD2 (5 bases). The CDR3 has 15 residues. From germline, CDR1 is LNHDA and CDR2 SQIVND (reference sequence). Trimming pared 6 bases from V and 2 bases from J, leaving 15 bases between. Written as DNA, the CDR3 is TGTGCCAGTAGCCCGAGCGGAGGCGACACAGATACGCAGTATTTT. Amino acids: CASSPSGGDTDTQYF.

The gene calls are TRBV5-1 and TRBJ1-1; D possibly corresponds to TRBD1 (5 bases). The CDR3 runs to 13 residues. With 6 bases removed from V and 2 bases from J, the gap between germline ends came to 11 bases. From germline, CDR1 is SGHRS and CDR2 YFSETQ. The CDR3 reads CASNRGFNTEAFF. As DNA, the CDR3 is TGCGCCAGCAATAGGGGCTTTAACACTGAAGCTTTCTTT.

This clone has only a few counts. The gene calls are TRBV6-4 and TRBJ2-2, with 9 bases identical to TRBD2. The CDR3 runs 14 residues. Per the germline V gene, CDR1 is MRHNA and CDR2 is SNTAGT. V lost 8 bases, J lost 2 bases, and 3 bases stayed unmatched. The CDR3 DNA sequence: TGTGCCAGCCGACTAGCGGAAAACACCGGGGAGCTGTTTTTT. This sequence encodes CASRLAENTGELFF.

The rearrangement joins TRBV27 to TRBJ2-3, with a possible D match to TRBD2 (6 bases). The CDR3 runs 15 residues. Trimming removed 6 bases at V and 2 bases at J, with 15 bases between. In germline, CDR1 is MNHEY, CDR2 SMNVEV (reference sequence). The CDR3 DNA is TGTGCCAGCAGGCGATGGGGGACTTCCACAGATACGCAGTATTTT. Its protein is CASRRWGTSTDTQYF.

This clone has a handful of counts. At one boundary the junction diverges from the germline segment, which might be a read error. The chain is built from TRBV7-9 and TRBJ1-1; no clear D gene. Germline V lookup: CDR1 SEHNR, CDR2 FQNEAQ (reference sequence). The CDR3 runs 12 residues. The chain's CDR3 is CSSSFGDAEAFF. The CDR3 coding sequence is TGTTCCAGCAGCTTTGGAGACGCTGAAGCTTTCTTT.